What follows is one T cell receptor beta chain and its context. The specificity of this receptor is unknown. Per-base qualities were not stored, and no clone one base away is much larger. From its cysteine to its phenylalanine, the CDR3 spans 15 amino acids. The kept DNA is CDR3 alone, 45 bases in frame from the first base. CDR1 and CDR2, looked up from the germline V gene, are SNHLY and FYNNEI. V lost 4 bases and J lost 0 bases; the stretch between them is 10 bases long. The sample belongs to a study of shared clonotypes between healthy human individuals (dated by TCRdb to the early 2020s). Study-level background: The cohort comprised a couple of women and a few men aged 18 to 49 years. Per donor, leukapheresis produced somewhere between about 0.94 and 9 billion PBMCs. For each donor, CD4 naive and CD4 memory were each given three plates, CD8 naive was given two plates, and CD8 memory was given one plate. To increase sequencing depth and limit assay-specific biases, different laboratories used diverse techniques to prepare libraries and sequence TCR repertoires. To estimate repertoire size and how much clonotypes are shared between individuals, the study performed deep sequencing of blood TCR repertoires from roughly five healthy adults. What the authors observed across the whole study: Sampling was limited to blood, and TCR repertoires in tissue likely differ from TCR repertoires in blood. Because the study included only a small number of donors, the genetic and exposure-history diversity represented was limited. Approximately 5% of naive CD4, roughly 3.6% of naive CD8, about 2.5% of memory CD4, and over 0.35% of memory CD8 clonotypes were shared across four donors. Pairwise subsampling led to the expectation that sequencing depth would affect the degree of clonotype sharing among donors. Even with the large sequencing depth, rarefaction of the sorted-subset datasets indicated that sequencing was incomplete. Compared with non-shared clonotypes, the clonotypes found in all four sorted-subset donors had higher generation probabilities. Estimated clonotype richness was generally larger for naive than for memory subsets.

The donors were healthy, HIV-negative adults with no recently reported acute infections or vaccinations. All donors were Caucasian adults living in Nashville, Tennessee, USA. CD4+ T cells were enriched by magnetic negative selection, after which naive cells were positively selected on CD45RA and the negative fraction was taken as the memory subset. After blood collection by leukapheresis, PBMCs were isolated using Ficoll-Histopaque density gradient centrifugation and then cryopreserved in the vapor phase of liquid nitrogen. Analytical flow cytometry was used to check the purity and quantity of every magnetically sorted T cell population. Genomic DNA was isolated from each sorted fraction and quantified by UV absorbance on a Nanodrop 2000c. Using the deep immunoSEQ assay, multiplex PCR amplified TCR CDR3 regions from genomic DNA. For each cell subset, the extracted genomic DNA was distributed evenly across all wells of several immunoSEQ 96-well plates, and each plate served as one replicate. For sorted subsets, each replicate PCR was loaded with about 200 ng genomic DNA, equivalent to 30,000 to 35,000 T cell genomes. The purified libraries were quantified using a Qubit 3.0 fluorometer, sized with a Bioanalyzer 2100, and then quantified again using the KAPA Library Quantification kit. Every immunoSEQ 96-well plate was sequenced on a separate single-read 150-cycle Illumina NextSeq 550 flow cell. In the authors' own workflow: Because only junctional sequences without quality scores were contained in the immunoSEQ output, filtering matching that applied to full-length reads could not be performed. Sequences were annotated with PyIR, a Python wrapper for IgBLAST v1.9, using IMGT germline references to assign V/J genes and CDR3. Reads were filtered out if the reads had weak V/J assignments (E-value above 1e-6), no CDR3, stop codons, out-of-frame junctions, or ambiguous translated residues. V3J clonotypes were defined as sequences sharing an identical inferred V gene, J gene, and CDR3 amino acid sequence. To compute the percentage overlap between repertoires, the number of shared unique clonotypes was divided by the size of the smaller repertoire. RTK rarefaction, the Chao1 estimator, and Recon v2.1 estimates of unobserved clonotypes were used to assess repertoire richness. Generation probabilities for all TCRbeta clonotypes obtained by the gDNA method from a handful of donors were computed using OLGA. Sourced from immuneACCESS, this table was stored by TCRdb with only in-frame sequences that have V and J called. A share of the clones is absent; for the studies checked, an unresolved V gene accounts for under half, and the remainder has no known explanation. The V and J calls and clone size come from that table; D and trimming were worked out from the DNA. The sample table lists approximately 1,000,000 clones, approximately 80% of them with a count of one. 0.7% to 0.95% of the sample goes to the ten largest clones.

The TCR originated in a man aged 18 to 30 in good health. Some clones in this sample may be carry-over from other donors' samples. The sequence joins TRBV2 to TRBJ1-5; the D gene cannot be resolved reliably. Material for sequencing was memory CD4+ T cells from PBMCs. This specimen's cell subset or site label, interpreted: CD45RA-negative fraction. CDR3 region: CASSVVEDSNQPQHF. The DNA is as follows: TGTGCCAGCAGTGTGGTAGAAGATAGCAATCAGCCCCAGCATTTT.